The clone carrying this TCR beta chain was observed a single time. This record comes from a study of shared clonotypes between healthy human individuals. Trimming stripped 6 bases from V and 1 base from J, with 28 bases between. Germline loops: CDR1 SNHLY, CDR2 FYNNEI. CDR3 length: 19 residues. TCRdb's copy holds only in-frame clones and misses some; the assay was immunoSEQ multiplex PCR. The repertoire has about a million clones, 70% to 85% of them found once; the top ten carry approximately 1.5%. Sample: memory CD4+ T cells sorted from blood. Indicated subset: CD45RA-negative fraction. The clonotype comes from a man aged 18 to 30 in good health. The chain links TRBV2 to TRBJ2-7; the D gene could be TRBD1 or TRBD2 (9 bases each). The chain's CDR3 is CASSRDRVRLAVQSYEQYF. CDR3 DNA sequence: TGTGCCAGCAGCCGGGACAGGGTGAGACTAGCGGTCCAATCCTACGAGCAGTACTTC.